This section outlines one T cell receptor (beta chain) sequence together with its context. Its matching antigen is unknown. This CDR3 is built from 15 residues. V was shortened by 0 bases and J by 8 bases, with 14 bases between the two germline ends. Germline CDR1 MNHEY, CDR2 SVGAGI. The entry originates in a study of identical twins. Study-wide results and caveats: Findings came from cross-sectional statistics, without long-term follow-up of donors. Modelling approaches yielded underestimates of out-of-frame TCR alpha sharing between monozygotic twins.

TCRdb re-derived calls from the 5' RACE reads in MiXCR, one entry per CDR3 protein. The sample yields 140,000 to 150,000 distinct CDR3 sequences, under 4.5% seen once. The chain is built from TRBV6-5 and TRBJ2-1, with a tentative D call TRBD2 (6 bases). Material: memory T cells sorted from blood. This sequence was found in a young man in good health. CDR3 DNA sequence: TGTGCCAGCAGTTACTCGGGGGGACCGAGGGATGAGCAGTTCTTC. Translated: CASSYSGGPRDEQFF.